Below are 17 T cell receptor beta chains sequenced from a single sample in a study of blood T cell repertoires in COVID-19. Method: immunoSEQ multiplex PCR; TCRdb's copy keeps in-frame clones and lacks some. The table records around 400,000 clones, more than 70% of them present only once. The sequenced material came from peripheral blood. Receptors were obtained from a woman aged 25 to 39 with COVID-19, enrolled during active disease.

V and J are TRBV4-1 and TRBJ1-5; D perhaps matches TRBD1 (6 bases). The CDR3 sequence is 16 residues long. V was pared by 4 bases and J by 3 bases, with 16 bases between. Germline-derived CDR1 and CDR2 are MGHRA and YSYEKL. CDR3 DNA sequence: TGCGCCAGCAGCCTCTCACCACAGGGCTCCAATCAGCCCCAGCATTTT. This encodes CASSLSPQGSNQPQHF.

This clone was detected ten times or more. This sample includes further DNA sequences coding for the same CDR3. This rearrangement joins TRBV27 to TRBJ2-1, with 10 bases identical to TRBD2. The ends lost 4 bases at V and 7 bases at J; junction bases unmatched: 10. The CDR3 spans 16 residues. Germline-derived CDR1 and CDR2 are MNHEY and SMNVEV (reference sequence). CDR3 amino acids: CASSSGRLAGGNEQFF. The CDR3 DNA reads as TGTGCCAGCAGTTCGGGGCGACTAGCGGGTGGGAATGAGCAGTTCTTC.

The chain employs TRBV6-5 and TRBJ1-6; no reliable D call. Between the trimmed V and J ends, which lost 6 bases and 0 bases, there was a span of 6 bases. From germline, CDR1 is MNHEY and CDR2 SVGAGI. The CDR3 runs to 14 residues. CDR3 DNA sequence: TGTGCCAGCAGGAAGAGCTCCTATAATTCACCCCTCCACTTT. The encoded protein is CASRKSSYNSPLHF.

The CDR3 region is CASSGTGTEAFF. CDR3 DNA sequence: TGTGCCAGCTCCGGGACAGGGACTGAAGCTTTCTTT. The chain employs TRBV18 and TRBJ1-1, with 9 bases identical to TRBD1. Germline V gene data show CDR1 as KGHSH and CDR2 as LQKENI. This CDR3 region has 12 residues. The ends lost 6 bases at V and 5 bases at J; junction bases unmatched: 1.

This chain uses TRBV30 with TRBJ2-1; TRBD2 agrees at 10 bases. CDR3 size: 12 residues. Germline lookup yields CDR1 GTSNPN and CDR2 SVGIG (reference sequence). The junction had 8 bases not matched to a gene; V was cut back by 8 bases and J by 10 bases. CDR3 DNA sequence: TGTGCCCGGGCAATTAGCGGGGGGGAGCAGTTCTTC. It translates to CARAISGGEQFF. Drawing the rest from reference TRBV30 and TRBJ2-1, the complete variable domain is SQTIHQWPATLVQPVGSPLSLECTVEGTSNPNLYWYRQAAGRGLQLLFYSVGIGQISSEVPQNLSASRPQDRQFILSSKKLLLSDSGFYLCARAISGGEQFFGPGTRLTVL.

V and J are TRBV28 and TRBJ2-5, with 7 bases lining up with TRBD1. Germline-derived CDR1 and CDR2 are MDHEN and SYDVKM. CDR3 length: 15 residues. The trim removed 4 bases at V and 4 bases at J, leaving 9 bases unmatched. The CDR3 DNA sequence: TGTGCCAGCAGTTCATCCTGGGGACAGATAGAGACCCAGTACTTC. Amino acids: CASSSSWGQIETQYF. The whole variable domain, remainder taken from reference TRBV28 and TRBJ2-5, is DVKVTQSSRYLVKRTGEKVFLECVQDMDHENMFWYRQDPGLGLRLIYFSYDVKMKEKGDIPEGYSVSREKKERFSLILESASTNQTSMYLCASSSSWGQIETQYFGPGTRLLVL.

The CDR3 DNA reads as TGTGCCAGCAGTTCTATCGGGGACTATCCAAGGGGGACCGGGGAGCTGTTTTTT. Its protein is CASSSIGDYPRGTGELFF. This chain uses TRBV28 with TRBJ2-2, with D possibly being TRBD2 (7 bases). The CDR3 has 18 amino acids. V shed 4 bases and J shed 5 bases, with 23 bases lying between them. Germline V gene lookup returns CDR1 MDHEN and CDR2 SYDVKM.

V gene TRBV10-3 combines with J gene TRBJ2-7; 8 positions agree with TRBD2. The CDR3 loop spans 14 amino acids. With V trimmed by 4 bases and J by 1 base, 3 bases remained unmatched. Per germline, CDR1 ENHRY and CDR2 SYGVKD. The CDR3 here is CAISAREGSYEQYF. CDR3 coding DNA: TGTGCCATCAGTGCCCGGGAGGGTTCCTACGAGCAGTACTTC.

The chain uses TRBV6-5 and TRBJ1-5; a possible D gene is TRBD1 (6 bases). Germline-derived CDR1 and CDR2 are MNHEY and SVGAGI. V lost 6 bases and J lost 10, with 16 bases in between. This CDR3 is built from 13 residues. The chain's CDR3 is CASSAKKGGPQHF. For the CDR3, the DNA is TGTGCCAGCAGCGCTAAAAAAGGGGGACCCCAGCATTTT.

The chain couples TRBV11-2 to TRBJ2-1; 7 bases line up with TRBD2. Losses at the gene ends were 2 bases for V and 14 bases for J; bases not matched to a gene: 6. CDR1 is SGHAT, CDR2 FQNNGV, per germline. The CDR3 spans 12 residues. The CDR3 coding sequence is TGTGCCAGCAGCTTAAGGGGAGGGGTGGAGTTCTTC. Its translation is CASSLRGGVEFF. Looking up the rest from reference TRBV11-2 and TRBJ2-1 gives the full variable domain: EAGVAQSPRYKIIEKRQSVAFWCNPISGHATLYWYQQILGQGPKLLIQFQNNGVVDDSQLPKDRFSAERLKGVDSTLKIQPAKLEDSAVYLCASSLRGGVEFFGPGTRLTVL.

The chain couples TRBV3-1 (or the pseudogene TRBV3-2) to TRBJ2-1, with D possibly matching TRBD2 (5 bases). V was trimmed by 0 bases and J by 6 bases, leaving 6 bases between them. CDR1 is LGHDT and CDR2 is YNNKEL in the germline V gene (reference sequence). The CDR3 extends over 13 amino acids. In nucleotides, the CDR3 is TGTGCCAGCAGCCAAGATCTAGCCAATGAGCAGTTCTTC. Translating it yields CASSQDLANEQFF.

The J gene is TRBJ2-7, the V gene TRBV2; 13 bases are a match to TRBD2. Germline CDR1 reads SNHLY; CDR2 reads FYNNEI. V was clipped by 6 bases and J by 6 bases; unmatched bases: 11. The CDR3 spans 16 residues. The CDR3 coding sequence is TGTGCCAGCAGATATGGGGGGGGACTAGCGGGAAGCGAGCAGTACTTC. It translates to CASRYGGGLAGSEQYF.

Comments on this clone: This specimen includes other DNA sequences encoding the same CDR3. V usage is TRBV24-1 and J usage is TRBJ1-2; TRBD1 aligns across 12 bases. V was pared by 4 bases and J by 8 bases, with 7 bases of the junction left unmatched. There are 15 residues in the CDR3. CDR1 is KGHDR, CDR2 SFDVKD, per germline. The CDR3 loop reads CATSDPGQGARGYTF. In DNA, the CDR3 is TGTGCCACCAGTGACCCGGGACAGGGGGCGCGAGGCTACACCTTC.

The chain links TRBV7-3 to TRBJ2-3, with 8 bases aligning to TRBD1. Germline V gene data show CDR1 as SGHTA and CDR2 as FQGTGA. The CDR3 runs to 14 residues. The ends lost 5 bases at V and 6 bases at J; junction bases unmatched: 7. In nucleotides, the CDR3 is TGTGCCAGCAGCCCGCAGCCAGGGGGCGATACGCAGTATTTT. It encodes CASSPQPGGDTQYF.

The table lists this clone with a few counts. The sample holds other DNA sequences that translate to the same CDR3. The genes are TRBV5-1 and TRBJ2-2; possible D gene TRBD2, 6 bases. With 4 bases removed from V and 1 base from J, the gap between germline ends came to 8 bases. Germline CDR1 SGHRS, CDR2 YFSETQ. The CDR3 has 14 amino acids. CDR3 sequence: CASSPGLNTGELFF. The CDR3 coding sequence is TGCGCCAGCAGCCCGGGACTGAACACCGGGGAGCTGTTTTTT.

The rearrangement joins TRBV19 to TRBJ1-5; D possibly corresponds to TRBD1 (5 bases). Trimming pared 0 bases from V and 6 bases from J, leaving 15 bases between. Germline V gives CDR1 LNHDA, CDR2 SQIVND (reference sequence). The CDR3 is made up of 16 amino acids. The CDR3 region is CASSIDRGRAGQPQHF. The CDR3 DNA sequence: TGTGCCAGTAGTATAGATCGGGGGAGGGCGGGTCAGCCCCAGCATTTT.

J is TRBJ2-7 and V is TRBV3-1 (or the pseudogene TRBV3-2), with D possibly matching TRBD2 (5 bases). Trimming shortened V by 1 base and J by 0 bases, and 7 bases separated the two germline ends. CDR1 LGHDT and CDR2 YNNKEL come from the germline V gene (reference sequence). The CDR3 loop spans 14 amino acids. As DNA, the CDR3 is TGTGCCAGCAGCCAAGCGGGAAGCTCCTACGAGCAGTACTTC. Amino acid sequence: CASSQAGSSYEQYF.